The source of this T cell receptor beta chain is a study of T cells in Graves' hyperthyroidism and ophthalmopathy. Amplified TCR beta CDR3 regions derived from RNA transcripts. The study used the HTBI primer set for a first-round RT-PCR of the TCR CDR3. TCRdb re-called the multiplex PCR reads with MiXCR, one entry per CDR3 protein. The sample contains around 290,000 distinct CDR3 sequences, about 18% of which appear only once. V dropped 5 bases and J dropped 3 bases, with 17 bases sitting between them. This CDR3 has 15 amino acids. Germline values: CDR1 MNHNS, CDR2 SASEGT. This clonotype was recorded at least ten times.

J is TRBJ2-7 and V is TRBV6-1; TRBD1 or TRBD2 may be the D gene (6 bases each). The sequence was obtained from a woman in her sixties with Graves' ophthalmopathy. Sequencing was done on a sample of blood. The CDR3 bases are TGTGCCAGCAGTTACAGTTCCGGGGGCATCTACGAGCAGTACTTC. It specifies CASSYSSGGIYEQYF.